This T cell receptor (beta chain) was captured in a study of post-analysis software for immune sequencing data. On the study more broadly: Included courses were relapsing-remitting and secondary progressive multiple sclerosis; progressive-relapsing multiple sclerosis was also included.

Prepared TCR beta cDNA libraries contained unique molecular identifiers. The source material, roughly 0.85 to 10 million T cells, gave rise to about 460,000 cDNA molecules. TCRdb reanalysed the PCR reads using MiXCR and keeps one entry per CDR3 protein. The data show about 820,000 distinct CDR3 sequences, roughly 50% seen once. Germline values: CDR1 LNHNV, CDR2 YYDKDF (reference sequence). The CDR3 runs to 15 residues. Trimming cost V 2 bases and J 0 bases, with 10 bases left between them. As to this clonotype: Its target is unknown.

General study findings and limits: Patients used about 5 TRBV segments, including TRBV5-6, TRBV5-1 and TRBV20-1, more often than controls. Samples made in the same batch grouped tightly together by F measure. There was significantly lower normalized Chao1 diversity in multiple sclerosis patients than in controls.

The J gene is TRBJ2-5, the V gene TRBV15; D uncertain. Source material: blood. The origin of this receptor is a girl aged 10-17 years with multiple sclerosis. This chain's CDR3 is CATSRRTEYQETQYF. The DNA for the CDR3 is TGTGCCACCAGCAGACGGACGGAGTACCAAGAGACCCAGTACTTC.